The clone carrying this T cell receptor beta chain was counted ten times or more. Antigen: not known. Stated time point: pre-sensitization, week 0. This sample's treatment: therapeutic diphenylcyclopropenone sensitization with weekly scalp DPC. Individual cDNA molecules each carried unique molecular identifiers attached by the library. Each CDR3 protein gets one entry after TCRdb re-called the RACE reads with MiXCR. The data hold a few hundred thousand distinct CDR3 sequences, with around 7.3% observed a single time. The data originate from a study of human T cells and chemical hapten exposure. Study overall: The study sensitized with 2% DPC on a 2 cm by 2 cm patch of upper inner arm skin. The study patch tested 0.01% DPC on the upper back and read results at 6 days. Overall study findings and caveats: Following DPC sensitization, TCRs present above 1 in 1000 frequency showed no change.

Trimming left V 0 bases short and J 3 bases short, with 20 bases between. The CDR3 covers 19 residues. The germline CDR1 and CDR2 sequences are MDHEN and SYDVKM. Source: whole blood, taken in connection with sensitization to the hapten diphenylcyclopropenone (DPC). This clonotype was sampled from a man aged 18 to 29 with alopecia areata. Some clones in this sample may be carry-over from other donors' samples. This rearrangement joins TRBV28 to TRBJ2-2; a possible D gene is TRBD1 (5 bases). The CDR3 region is CASSLWGSGSQSHTGELFF. DNA of the CDR3: TGTGCCAGCAGTTTATGGGGGTCAGGGTCCCAATCTCACACCGGGGAGCTGTTTTTT.